This section outlines one T cell receptor beta chain sequence together with its context. Its specificity is not known. These data are taken from a study of a mutant IDH1 vaccine in newly diagnosed glioma. This table comes from immunoSEQ multiplex PCR, and its TCRdb copy is limited to in-frame clones, with some not included. Counted here are about 25,000 clones, 70% occurring once; the ten biggest clones make up approximately 10%. The CDR3 is 15 residues long. Trimming took 1 base from V and 7 from J, leaving 11 bases between them. From germline, CDR1 is SGHVS and CDR2 FQNEAQ. Time point given: week 11, during vaccination. Alongside topical imiquimod, each dose of vaccine comprised 300 ug of mutant IDH1 20-mer peptide.

The specimen was peripheral blood mononuclear cells (PBMCs), collected from a glioma patient whose treatment included an IDH1 peptide vaccine. This TCR was sampled from a man younger than 30 with glioma. Some clones in this sample may be carry-over from other donors' samples. V and J are TRBV7-8 and TRBJ1-6; D perhaps matches TRBD1 (5 bases). Here the CDR3 DNA reads TGTGCCAGCAGCTTAGTCATCGGGGGGAATTCACCCCTCCACTTT. Encoded protein: CASSLVIGGNSPLHF.